This is a list of T cell receptor beta chains from one sample in a study of blood T cell repertoires in COVID-19. Method: immunoSEQ multiplex PCR; TCRdb's copy keeps in-frame clones and lacks some. The repertoire holds 300,000 to 450,000 clones, with more than 80% as singletons. The sequenced sample was peripheral blood. These receptors all come from a woman in her twenties or thirties with COVID-19, enrolled during active disease. The CDR3 runs from the conserved cysteine through the conserved F or W. D genes are given only for firm matches. Clone size appears in some rows only: once, few, many, or a class for an expanded clone.

V	size	J	D	DNA	CDR3
TRBV19	NA	TRBJ2-3	NA	TGTGCCAGTAGTATCAAGCGTGGCACAGATACGCAGTATTTT	CASSIKRGTDTQYF
TRBV18	NA	TRBJ2-2	TRBD2	TGTGCCAGCTCAGCAGAGAGCGGGAGGCTGCCCGGGGAGCTGTTTTTT	CASSAESGRLPGELFF
TRBV7-9	NA	TRBJ1-1	TRBD1	TGTGCCAGCAGCTCACAGGGGGCCACTGAAGCTTTCTTT	CASSSQGATEAFF
TRBV29-1	NA	TRBJ2-5	TRBD2	TGCAGCGTTGAACCTATAGCGGGGGGATCAGAGACCCAGTACTTC	CSVEPIAGGSETQYF
TRBV14	NA	TRBJ1-1	NA	TGTGCCAGCAGCCCCCGGGCAGGGGTTCAAGGGACTGAAGCTTTCTTT	CASSPRAGVQGTEAFF
TRBV4-3	NA	TRBJ2-6	NA	TGCGCCAGCAGCCCAACGGTGTCTGGGGCCAACGTCCTGACTTTC	CASSPTVSGANVLTF
TRBV6-2/TRBV6-3	medium-sized	TRBJ1-6	TRBD1	TGTGCCAGCAGCCTCACCCCGGACAGGGTGAATTCACCCCTCCACTTT	CASSLTPDRVNSPLHF
TRBV7-9	NA	TRBJ2-5	NA	TGTGCCAGCAGCCCCCCGGACCGTACCGGGACAAAGCAAGAGACCCAGTACTTC	CASSPPDRTGTKQETQYF
TRBV28	few	TRBJ1-3	NA	TGTGCCAGCAGGACGACAGCGCCAGGAAACACCATATATTTT	CASRTTAPGNTIYF
TRBV18	NA	TRBJ2-3	TRBD1	TGTGCCAGCTCTGGGACAGGGGGCACAGATACGCAGTATTTT	CASSGTGGTDTQYF
TRBV19	few	TRBJ1-1	NA	TGTGCCAGTGGGGCGGGGACTAAGAACACTGAAGCTTTCTTT	CASGAGTKNTEAFF
TRBV19	NA	TRBJ2-5	NA	TGTGCCAGTAGTATCCAGGGGGGTCCGACTAGGGCCCAGTACTTC	CASSIQGGPTRAQYF
TRBV19	NA	TRBJ2-7	NA	TGTGCCAGTAGTGATTCGGCAGGAAGCTACGAGCAGTACTTC	CASSDSAGSYEQYF
TRBV5-1	NA	TRBJ1-4	NA	TGCGCCAGCAGCTTGTCAGGGCGGTCTAATGAAAAACTGTTTTTT	CASSLSGRSNEKLFF
TRBV11-3	NA	TRBJ2-1	NA	TGTGCCAGCAGCTCGGAGCTTAGTGAGCAGTTCTTC	CASSSELSEQFF
TRBV10-2	NA	TRBJ1-6	TRBD1	TGCGCCAGCAGTGAGAATAGGGACAGTGATTATAATTCACCCCTCCACTTT	CASSENRDSDYNSPLHF
TRBV15	NA	TRBJ2-7	NA	TGTGCCACCAGCAGAGATTCGAGTGGCATCCTCGGAGACTCGTACGAGCAGTACTTC	CATSRDSSGILGDSYEQYF
TRBV6-2/TRBV6-3	few	TRBJ1-2	NA	TGTGCCAGCAGTTATTTCGCCAGGGCGGTCTATGGCTACACCTTC	CASSYFARAVYGYTF
TRBV11-2	few	TRBJ2-2	TRBD2	TGTGCCAGCAGCCAAAACCCCGGGACTAGCACCGGGGAGCTGTTTTTT	CASSQNPGTSTGELFF
TRBV4-1	NA	TRBJ2-7	TRBD1	TGCGCCAGCAGCCAAGGACAGGGTGAATACGAGCAGTACTTC	CASSQGQGEYEQYF
TRBV10-1	NA	TRBJ2-3	TRBD1	TGCGCCAGCAGTGAGTACCAGGGGGCGAACACAGATACGCAGTATTTT	CASSEYQGANTDTQYF
TRBV27	once	TRBJ1-5	NA	TGTGCCAGCAGCCTGCGGGGTGTAAAGAATCAGCCCCAGCATTTT	CASSLRGVKNQPQHF
TRBV11-2	NA	TRBJ2-3	TRBD2	TGTGCCAGCAGCTTAGGAAGGGCGGGAGTCGGGACAGATACGCAGTATTTT	CASSLGRAGVGTDTQYF
TRBV12-3/TRBV12-4	once	TRBJ2-1	TRBD1	TGTGCCAGCAGTAGGGACAGGGCCTCTATTTTCTTC	CASSRDRASIFF
TRBV19	NA	TRBJ1-1	NA	TGTGCCAGTAGGATGGAGGTCCAGTACGACACTGAAGCTTTCTTT	CASRMEVQYDTEAFF
TRBV27	once	TRBJ2-3	NA	TGTGCCAGCAGTCCTGCGGGCCCAGATACGCAGTATTTT	CASSPAGPDTQYF
TRBV4-1	NA	TRBJ1-3	NA	TGCGCCAGCAGCCAAGAGGGTGGACCGAATCGGGGCTCTGGAAACACCATATATTTT	CASSQEGGPNRGSGNTIYF
TRBV6-5	NA	TRBJ2-5	NA	TGTGCCAGCAGTTCCCGAACTTCCCCTCCAGAGACCCAGTACTTC	CASSSRTSPPETQYF
TRBV5-3	few	TRBJ2-1	NA	TGTGCCAGAAGCTGTTCGGAGCAAACCTACAATGAGCAGTTCTTC	CARSCSEQTYNEQFF
TRBV28	NA	TRBJ2-1	TRBD2	TGTGCCAGCAGTTCCACTAGGGCCTTACTAGCGGCTAAGGGTAATGAGCAGTTCTTC	CASSSTRALLAAKGNEQFF
TRBV4-3	NA	TRBJ2-1	NA	TGCGCCAGCAGCCAACCGGGACTGGGAGTCGGGCAGTTCTTC	CASSQPGLGVGQFF